Given below is one TCR beta chain in context. Its antigen is not known. The source of the sample is a study of cytomegalovirus exposure and HLA in healthy donors. Study conclusions and caveats: A later analysis reportedly found that, within productive TCRs, an Asian-associated ancestry cluster had fewer N-insertions than the mean observed across the approximately 670 donors. Later, TCR association rates were found to vary by HLA locus, highest for DRB1 and lowest for HLA-C. HLA restriction was apparent for most CMV-associated TCR beta chains in a later analysis.

The V gene lost 0 bases and the J gene lost 3 bases, with 12 bases spanning the gap. Germline CDR1 and CDR2: MNHEY and SMNVEV (reference sequence). The CDR3 is 16 residues long. The primer mix had 60 Vbeta and 13 Jbeta primers. Clones were sequenced by immunoSEQ multiplex PCR, and TCRdb holds only the in-frame ones, with some missing. The sample contains 150,000 to 200,000 clones, approximately 81% of which appear only once. The TCR was taken from a woman aged 18 to 35 in good health and CMV-seropositive. Input material: PBMCs. The V and J genes are TRBV27 and TRBJ2-1; D might be TRBD2 (6 bases). CDR3 protein: CASSLSVAENYNEQFF. In DNA, the CDR3 is TGTGCCAGCAGTTTATCGGTAGCGGAAAACTACAATGAGCAGTTCTTC.